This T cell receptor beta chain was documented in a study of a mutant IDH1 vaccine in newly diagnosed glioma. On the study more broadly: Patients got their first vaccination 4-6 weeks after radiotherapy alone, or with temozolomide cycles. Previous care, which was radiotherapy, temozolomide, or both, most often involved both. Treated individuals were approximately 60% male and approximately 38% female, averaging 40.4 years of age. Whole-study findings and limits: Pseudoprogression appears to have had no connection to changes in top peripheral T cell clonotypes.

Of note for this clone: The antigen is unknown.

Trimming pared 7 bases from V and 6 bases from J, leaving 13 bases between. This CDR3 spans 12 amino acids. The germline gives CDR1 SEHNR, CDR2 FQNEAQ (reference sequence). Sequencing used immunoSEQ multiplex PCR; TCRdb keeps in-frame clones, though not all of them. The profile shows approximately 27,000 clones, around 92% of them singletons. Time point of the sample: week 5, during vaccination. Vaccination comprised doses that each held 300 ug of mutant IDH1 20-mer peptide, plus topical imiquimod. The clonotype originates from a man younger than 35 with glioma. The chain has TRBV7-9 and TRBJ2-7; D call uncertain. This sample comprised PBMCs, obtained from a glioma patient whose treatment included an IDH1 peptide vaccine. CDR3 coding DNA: TGTGCCAGCATTTATCCAACCGGCGAGCAGTACTTC. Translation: CASIYPTGEQYF.